The 25 T cell receptor beta chains given below trace back to one sample, sequenced in a study of PD-1 blockade in classical Hodgkin lymphoma. Time point noted: cycle 4 day 1 (C4D1), after less than 7 weeks of nivolumab. Relapse was seen in all patients after autologous stem cell transplantation, and brentuximab vedotin exposure was variable. Here immunoSEQ multiplex PCR was the method, and the copy in TCRdb shows in-frame clones only, minus some. There are approximately 38,000 clones in the sample; 70% to 85% occur only once, and over 7.5% lies in the top ten. Material: peripheral blood mononuclear cells (PBMCs), obtained before the fourth cycle of nivolumab. The receptors were gathered from a human donor with classical Hodgkin lymphoma.

The chain carries TRBV28 and TRBJ2-7; the D is unclear. Trimming took off 5 bases at V and 0 bases at J, with 5 bases between the two ends. This CDR3 has 12 residues. CDR1 is MDHEN and CDR2 is SYDVKM in the germline V gene. Here the CDR3 reads CASSPNSYEQYF. In DNA form, the CDR3 reads TGTGCCAGCAGTCCCAACTCCTACGAGCAGTACTTC.

This chain links TRBV25-1 with TRBJ2-2, with a possible D match to TRBD2 (5 bases). V dropped 2 bases and J dropped 7 bases, with 17 bases sitting between them. The germline V gene encodes CDR1 MGHDK and CDR2 SYGVNS. The CDR3 length is 16 residues. The CDR3 sequence: CASSERRWAGDGELFF. The CDR3, as DNA: TGTGCCAGCAGTGAACGGAGATGGGCCGGGGACGGGGAGCTGTTTTTT.

The J gene is TRBJ2-7, the V gene TRBV15, with TRBD2 identical over 9 bases. J gave up 1 base and V 0 bases, and 7 bases lay outside the gene matches. Germline V gene sequence: CDR1 LNHNV, CDR2 YYDKDF (reference sequence). The CDR3 length is 17 residues. The CDR3: CATSRDFGTSLSYEQYF. CDR3 nucleotide sequence: TGTGCCACCAGCAGAGATTTTGGGACTAGCCTATCCTACGAGCAGTACTTC.

The chain couples TRBV2 to TRBJ1-5, with TRBD1 matching over 12 bases. This CDR3 comprises 16 residues. Germline CDR1 SNHLY, CDR2 FYNNEI. Trimming at V came to 8 bases and at J to 2 bases, leaving 7 bases not matched to a gene. CDR3 sequence reads: CASRRDRGLGNQPQHF. CDR3 nucleotides: TGTGCCAGCCGACGGGACAGGGGGCTTGGCAATCAGCCCCAGCATTTT.

The V call is TRBV28, the J call TRBJ1-1, with D uncertain. From germline, CDR1 is MDHEN and CDR2 SYDVKM. The CDR3 has 13 residues. Trimming shortened V by 2 bases and J by 0 bases, and 4 bases separated the two germline ends. This chain's CDR3 is CASSLILNTEAFF. CDR3 sequence (DNA): TGTGCCAGCAGTTTAATATTGAACACTGAAGCTTTCTTT.

This chain links TRBV5-4 with TRBJ2-3, with 10 bases lining up with TRBD2. CDR1 and CDR2 (germline): SGHNT, YYREEE (reference sequence). The CDR3 contains 16 residues. With V trimmed by 3 bases and J by 4 bases, 8 bases remained unmatched. The CDR3 region has the DNA TGTGCCAGCAGCTCGGGAGCGGGGGGGCTGGCAGATACGCAGTATTTT. This encodes CASSSGAGGLADTQYF.

This chain uses TRBV7-9 with TRBJ2-7; weak D call: TRBD2 (5 bases). The CDR3 loop spans 17 amino acids. The V and J ends lost 0 bases and 0 bases respectively, with 15 bases between them. Germline lookup yields CDR1 SEHNR and CDR2 FQNEAQ (reference sequence). The CDR3 sequence: CASSLAVDPGNSYEQYF. Here the CDR3 DNA reads TGTGCCAGCAGCTTAGCGGTCGATCCCGGGAACTCCTACGAGCAGTACTTC.

This sequence joins TRBV2 and TRBJ2-3; 12 nucleotides agree with TRBD2. J gave up 4 bases and V 6 bases, and 5 bases lay outside the gene matches. Germline CDR1 is SNHLY and CDR2 is FYNNEI. The CDR3 runs 15 residues. CDR3 bases: TGTGCCAGCAGGGCGACTAGCGGGGGTGCAGATACGCAGTATTTT. Translating gives CASRATSGGADTQYF.

The chain links TRBV6-5 to TRBJ1-6; D remains ambiguous. The germline V gene has CDR1 MNHEY and CDR2 SVGAGI. With 6 bases removed from V and 8 bases from J, the gap between germline ends came to 17 bases. The CDR3 has 15 residues. The CDR3 DNA reads as TGTGCCAGCAGAAGAGGACGAACGGGCGATTCACCCCTCCACTTT. Its protein product is CASRRGRTGDSPLHF.

The chain combines TRBV29-1 with TRBJ1-1; unclear D gene. Germline assignment: CDR1 SQVTM and CDR2 ANQGSEA. Trimming took 5 bases from V and 1 from J, leaving 8 bases between them. This CDR3 contains 12 residues. For the CDR3, the DNA is TGCAGCGTTCAACCAGGGAACACTGAAGCTTTCTTT. The encoded protein is CSVQPGNTEAFF.

V gene TRBV9 combines with J gene TRBJ2-1; TRBD2 aligns across 10 bases. The CDR3 contains 16 residues. V shed 2 bases, J shed 9 bases, and the junction held 11 bases outside the gene matches. Germline V gives CDR1 SGDLS, CDR2 YYNGEE. The CDR3 nucleotides are TGTGCCAGCAGCGTTGAACTAGCGGGGTCGTTGGGTGAGCAGTTCTTC. It encodes CASSVELAGSLGEQFF.

In its sample, this clone ranks as medium-sized. The chain has TRBV29-1 and TRBJ2-3; 8 positions agree with TRBD2. Germline V gene lookup returns CDR1 SQVTM and CDR2 ANQGSEA. The CDR3 extends over 15 amino acids. V shed 4 bases, J shed 3 bases, and the junction held 9 bases outside the gene matches. CDR3 in amino acids: CSVVNWSGGTDTQYF. CDR3 bases: TGCAGCGTTGTGAATTGGAGCGGGGGTACAGATACGCAGTATTTT.

This clone was seen once. The rearrangement uses TRBV19 and TRBJ1-5, with D perhaps TRBD1 (5 bases). Germline CDR1 and CDR2: LNHDA and SQIVND (reference sequence). Trimming removed 2 bases from V and 5 bases from J, with 10 bases in between. The CDR3 sequence is 14 residues long. CDR3 DNA: TGTGCCAGTAGTATACGGACACGAGATCAGCCCCAGCATTTT. Protein product: CASSIRTRDQPQHF.

This chain links TRBV2 with TRBJ2-7, with D unclear. The CDR3 has 14 amino acids. CDR1 SNHLY and CDR2 FYNNEI come from the germline V gene. V lost 2 bases and J lost 3, with 11 bases in between. This chain's CDR3 is CASSEWEGIYEQYF. The CDR3, as DNA: TGTGCCAGCAGTGAATGGGAAGGGATCTACGAGCAGTACTTC. Complete variable domain (other parts from reference TRBV2 and TRBJ2-7): EPEVTQTPSHQVTQMGQEVILRCVPISNHLYFYWYRQILGQKVEFLVSFYNNEISEKSEIFDDQFSVERPDGSNFTLKIRSTKLEDSAMYFCASSEWEGIYEQYFGPGTRLTVT.

This clone was seen just once. This chain joins TRBV25-1 and TRBJ1-4, with 12 bases fitting TRBD1. The J segment lost 6 bases and the V segment lost 6 bases, leaving 5 bases of the junction unmatched. CDR1 is MGHDK and CDR2 is SYGVNS in the germline V gene. The CDR3 is 15 amino acids. DNA for the CDR3: TGTGCCAGCAGCCTAGGGACAGGGGGCGATGAAAAACTGTTTTTT. This gives the protein CASSLGTGGDEKLFF. The whole variable domain, filled in from reference TRBV25-1 and TRBJ1-4, reads EADIYQTPRYLVIGTGKKITLECSQTMGHDKMYWYQQDPGMELHLIHYSYGVNSTEKGDLSSESTVSRIRTEHFPLTLESARPSHTSQYLCASSLGTGGDEKLFFGSGTQLSVL.

The chain couples TRBV11-2 to TRBJ2-1; D not certain. V lost 3 bases and J lost 0, with 9 bases in between. The CDR3 contains 15 residues. Germline V gives CDR1 SGHAT, CDR2 FQNNGV. The CDR3 region has the DNA TGTGCCAGCAGCTTGGAGCCCGGCTCCTACAATGAGCAGTTCTTC. The encoded protein is CASSLEPGSYNEQFF.

This chain joins TRBV27 and TRBJ2-5, with 10 bases aligning to TRBD2. The germline gives CDR1 MNHEY, CDR2 SMNVEV (reference sequence). CDR3 length: 20 amino acids. J gave up 0 bases and V 4 bases, and 17 bases lay outside the gene matches. CDR3 sequence reads: CASSSSTESGGASNQETQYF. The CDR3 DNA reads TGTGCCAGCAGTTCCTCTACTGAGAGCGGGGGGGCCTCAAACCAAGAGACCCAGTACTTC.

The V and J genes are TRBV18 and TRBJ2-5; 13 bases are a match to TRBD2. CDR3 length: 16 amino acids. Germline values: CDR1 KGHSH, CDR2 LQKENI. The junction had 1 base not matched to a gene; V was cut back by 1 base and J by 2 bases. CDR3 nucleotide sequence: TGTGCCAGCTCACCACAACTAGCGGGGGGGCAAGAGACCCAGTACTTC. It encodes CASSPQLAGGQETQYF.

In DNA form, the CDR3 reads TGCGCCAGCAGCTTGGACCGAGCGGGGGGCGGTTACGAGCAGTACTTC. This codes for CASSLDRAGGGYEQYF. V usage is TRBV5-1 and J usage is TRBJ2-7; 9 bases line up with TRBD2. Trimming removed 0 bases from V and 4 bases from J; junction bases left unmatched: 8. The CDR3 sequence is 16 residues long. Germline V gene lookup returns CDR1 SGHRS and CDR2 YFSETQ.

The CDR3 sequence is CASTTDRSAYEQYF. In DNA form, the CDR3 reads TGTGCCAGCACCACGGACAGGTCAGCCTACGAGCAGTACTTC. This chain joins TRBV7-9 and TRBJ2-7; TRBD1 aligns across 7 bases. From germline, CDR1 is SEHNR and CDR2 FQNEAQ (reference sequence). The CDR3 spans 14 residues. The ends lost 7 bases at V and 2 bases at J; junction bases unmatched: 8. Based on the CDR3 plus reference TRBV7-9 and TRBJ2-7, the full variable domain is DTGVSQNPRHKITKRGQNVTFRCDPISEHNRLYWYRQTLGQGPEFLTYFQNEAQLEKSRLLSDRFSAERPKGSFSTLEIQRTEQGDSAMYLCASTTDRSAYEQYFGPGTRLTVT.

The gene calls are TRBV19 and TRBJ2-7; no clear D. V lost 9 bases to trimming and J lost 0 bases, with 12 bases between them. The CDR3 covers 13 residues. Germline assignment: CDR1 LNHDA and CDR2 SQIVND (reference sequence). The CDR3, as DNA: TGTGCCAGCCATTCTCGGACCTCCTACGAGCAGTACTTC. This translates into CASHSRTSYEQYF. Full variable domain (rest looked up from reference TRBV19 and TRBJ2-7): DGGITQSPKYLFRKEGQNVTLSCEQNLNHDAMYWYRQDPGQGLRLIYYSQIVNDFQKGDIAEGYSVSREKKESFPLTVTSAQKNPTAFYLCASHSRTSYEQYFGPGTRLTVT.

The rearrangement links TRBV10-3 to TRBJ1-2, with 9 bases fitting TRBD1. Germline CDR1 is ENHRY and CDR2 is SYGVKD. There are 14 residues in the CDR3. J was trimmed by 1 base and V by 5 bases; bases with no gene match: 2. CDR3 DNA sequence: TGTGCCATCAGTCGGGACAGGGATAACTATGGCTACACCTTC. It specifies CAISRDRDNYGYTF.

The chain couples TRBV6-5 to TRBJ2-7; 7 bases align to TRBD1. This CDR3 is 15 amino acids long. Germline V gives CDR1 MNHEY, CDR2 SVGAGI. The trim removed 6 bases at V and 1 base at J, leaving 9 bases unmatched. The CDR3 reads CASRIQSTGSYEQYF. CDR3 in DNA: TGTGCCAGCAGGATACAGTCGACAGGGTCCTACGAGCAGTACTTC.

CDR3 amino acids: CASSPPGREGGYTF. CDR3 DNA sequence: TGTGCCAGTAGTCCTCCCGGCAGGGAGGGTGGCTACACCTTC. J is TRBJ1-2 and V is TRBV19; maybe TRBD1 (5 bases). The CDR3 spans 14 residues. V dropped 5 bases and J dropped 7 bases, with 17 bases sitting between them. Germline CDR1 reads LNHDA; CDR2 reads SQIVND (reference sequence).

The chain joins TRBV4-2 to TRBJ2-5; the match to TRBD2 covers 12 bases. V trimming: 0 bases; J trimming: 2 bases; junction bases outside the gene matches: 4. CDR3 length equals 17 residues. Looked up from germline, CDR1 is LGHNA and CDR2 is YNFKEQ. CDR3 loop: CASSQEQLAGGQETQYF. The CDR3, as DNA: TGTGCCAGCAGCCAAGAGCAACTAGCGGGGGGTCAAGAGACCCAGTACTTC.